A selection of T cell receptor beta chains follows, all from one sample in a study of blood T cell repertoires in COVID-19. Repertoires were generated with immunoSEQ multiplex PCR, while TCRdb's copy carries only in-frame clones and drops some. The sample lists approximately 200,000 clones; roughly 85% were seen once. Specimen: PBMCs or T cells enriched from blood (not recorded which). Receptors originate from a man between 35 and 55 years old who had recovered from COVID-19. Each CDR3 is given with its conserved first and last residue. Fields, in order: clone size, J gene, D gene, CDR3 length, V gene, CDR3 DNA, CDR3 protein. D genes are given only for firm matches. Where a row states a size, it is once, few, many or the class of an expanded clone; other rows omit it.

clone size: NA; J gene: TRBJ2-3; D gene: TRBD2; CDR3 length: 13; V gene: TRBV7-8; CDR3 DNA: TGTGCCAGCGGACTAGATCGCACAGATACGCAGTATTTT; CDR3 protein: CASGLDRTDTQYF
clone size: NA; J gene: TRBJ2-3; D gene: NA; CDR3 length: 14; V gene: TRBV24-1; CDR3 DNA: TGTGCCACCAGTGATAGCGGGAGCACAGATACGCAGTATTTT; CDR3 protein: CATSDSGSTDTQYF
clone size: NA; J gene: TRBJ1-2; D gene: NA; CDR3 length: 14; V gene: TRBV5-4; CDR3 DNA: TGTGCCAGCAGCTTCATGGCAGGGGACTATGGCTACACCTTC; CDR3 protein: CASSFMAGDYGYTF
clone size: NA; J gene: TRBJ2-2; D gene: TRBD2; CDR3 length: 16; V gene: TRBV6-1; CDR3 DNA: TGTGCCAGCAGTGAAGCCGGGACTAGCTGGACCGGGGAGCTGTTTTTT; CDR3 protein: CASSEAGTSWTGELFF
clone size: NA; J gene: TRBJ2-5; D gene: TRBD1; CDR3 length: 14; V gene: TRBV5-1; CDR3 DNA: TGCGCCAGCAGCTTGGTTACAGGGGGAGAGACCCAGTACTTC; CDR3 protein: CASSLVTGGETQYF
clone size: NA; J gene: TRBJ2-4; D gene: TRBD1; CDR3 length: 14; V gene: TRBV6-5; CDR3 DNA: TGTGCCAGCAGGCAGACAGGGGCCAAAAACATTCAGTACTTC; CDR3 protein: CASRQTGAKNIQYF
clone size: NA; J gene: TRBJ2-7; D gene: NA; CDR3 length: 14; V gene: TRBV5-1; CDR3 DNA: TGCGCCAGCAGCTTGGGCGGGACAGACTACGAGCAGTACTTC; CDR3 protein: CASSLGGTDYEQYF
clone size: few; J gene: TRBJ2-1; D gene: TRBD1; CDR3 length: 15; V gene: TRBV19; CDR3 DNA: TGTGCCAGTAGTTTAGGGACAGGGGAAGCCAATGAGCAGTTCTTC; CDR3 protein: CASSLGTGEANEQFF
clone size: NA; J gene: TRBJ1-1; D gene: TRBD1; CDR3 length: 15; V gene: TRBV2; CDR3 DNA: TGTGCCAGCAGCCGAGGACAGGGGGGGAACACTGAAGCTTTCTTT; CDR3 protein: CASSRGQGGNTEAFF
clone size: once; J gene: TRBJ2-5; D gene: NA; CDR3 length: 13; V gene: TRBV11-1; CDR3 DNA: TGTGCCAGCAGCCCCGGGTTGGTAGAGACCCAGTACTTC; CDR3 protein: CASSPGLVETQYF
clone size: NA; J gene: TRBJ1-2; D gene: TRBD1; CDR3 length: 13; V gene: TRBV27; CDR3 DNA: TGTGCCAGCAGTTTGGACAGGGATGGTGGCTACACCTTC; CDR3 protein: CASSLDRDGGYTF
clone size: NA; J gene: TRBJ2-1; D gene: TRBD2; CDR3 length: 15; V gene: TRBV30; CDR3 DNA: TGTGCCTGGATCCCCAGTAGCGGGACCTACAATGAGCAGTTCTTC; CDR3 protein: CAWIPSSGTYNEQFF
clone size: NA; J gene: TRBJ2-1; D gene: TRBD2; CDR3 length: 15; V gene: TRBV6-5; CDR3 DNA: TGTGCCAGCAGTTCCTCCGGGACTAGTTCCGATGAGCAGTTCTTC; CDR3 protein: CASSSSGTSSDEQFF
clone size: NA; J gene: TRBJ2-1; D gene: TRBD1; CDR3 length: 16; V gene: TRBV19; CDR3 DNA: TGTGCCAGTAATGGGGATAGGGACAGGGGTCTCTATGAGCAGTTCTTC; CDR3 protein: CASNGDRDRGLYEQFF
clone size: few; J gene: TRBJ1-2; D gene: NA; CDR3 length: 15; V gene: TRBV6-5; CDR3 DNA: TGTGCCAGCAGTTACTCTACGGGGGTTAACTATGGCTACACCTTC; CDR3 protein: CASSYSTGVNYGYTF
clone size: NA; J gene: TRBJ2-1; D gene: NA; CDR3 length: 13; V gene: TRBV4-1; CDR3 DNA: TGCGCCAGCAGCCTGACTAGGGGCAATGAGCAGTTCTTC; CDR3 protein: CASSLTRGNEQFF
clone size: few; J gene: TRBJ2-3; D gene: TRBD2; CDR3 length: 14; V gene: TRBV30; CDR3 DNA: TGTGCCTGGAGGGCTAGCGGGAGGGGAGATACGCAGTATTTT; CDR3 protein: CAWRASGRGDTQYF
clone size: few; J gene: TRBJ2-2; D gene: NA; CDR3 length: 16; V gene: TRBV9; CDR3 DNA: TGTGCCAGCAGCGTTTCGGTCGGGAGTAACACCGGGGAGCTGTTTTTT; CDR3 protein: CASSVSVGSNTGELFF
clone size: NA; J gene: TRBJ1-4; D gene: TRBD1; CDR3 length: 15; V gene: TRBV6-5; CDR3 DNA: TGTGCCAGCAGGGACAGGGTGGTGACTAATGAAAAACTGTTTTTT; CDR3 protein: CASRDRVVTNEKLFF
clone size: once; J gene: TRBJ2-2; D gene: NA; CDR3 length: 12; V gene: TRBV19; CDR3 DNA: TGTGCCAGTAGCAGTCAAGCCGGGGAGCTGTTTTTT; CDR3 protein: CASSSQAGELFF
clone size: NA; J gene: TRBJ1-5; D gene: TRBD1; CDR3 length: 14; V gene: TRBV19; CDR3 DNA: TGTGCCAGTAGTATGGGACAGGGTACCCAGCCCCAGCATTTT; CDR3 protein: CASSMGQGTQPQHF
clone size: NA; J gene: TRBJ2-7; D gene: NA; CDR3 length: 15; V gene: TRBV12-5; CDR3 DNA: TGTGCTAGTGGTTTATCTAACACAGGAGCCTACGAGCAGTACTTC; CDR3 protein: CASGLSNTGAYEQYF
clone size: few; J gene: TRBJ1-1; D gene: NA; CDR3 length: 13; V gene: TRBV9; CDR3 DNA: TGTGCCAGCAGCGCTCGCCCAGGCGCTGAAGCTTTCTTT; CDR3 protein: CASSARPGAEAFF
clone size: NA; J gene: TRBJ2-1; D gene: NA; CDR3 length: 17; V gene: TRBV24-1; CDR3 DNA: TGTGCCACCAGCGAGGGGGTTAGGGGAAGACTTTACAATGAGCAGTTCTTC; CDR3 protein: CATSEGVRGRLYNEQFF
clone size: NA; J gene: TRBJ2-7; D gene: TRBD2; CDR3 length: 14; V gene: TRBV19; CDR3 DNA: TGTGCCAGTAGTAGGGCTAGCGGAAGCTACGAGCAGTACTTC; CDR3 protein: CASSRASGSYEQYF
clone size: NA; J gene: TRBJ2-5; D gene: NA; CDR3 length: 12; V gene: TRBV7-9; CDR3 DNA: TGTGCCAGCAGCTTGAGTTCAGAGACCCAGTACTTC; CDR3 protein: CASSLSSETQYF
clone size: NA; J gene: TRBJ2-1; D gene: TRBD2; CDR3 length: 14; V gene: TRBV7-9; CDR3 DNA: TGTGCCAGCAGCCTGACTAGCGGGAGTAATGAGCAGTTCTTC; CDR3 protein: CASSLTSGSNEQFF
clone size: few; J gene: TRBJ2-3; D gene: TRBD2; CDR3 length: 14; V gene: TRBV7-3; CDR3 DNA: TGTGCCAGCAGCTTAAGTCTAGCGGGAGGTACGCAGTATTTT; CDR3 protein: CASSLSLAGGTQYF
clone size: NA; J gene: TRBJ2-1; D gene: NA; CDR3 length: 13; V gene: TRBV28; CDR3 DNA: TGTGCCAGCAGTTCGACCGGGGGCAATGAGCAGTTCTTC; CDR3 protein: CASSSTGGNEQFF
clone size: NA; J gene: TRBJ1-3; D gene: NA; CDR3 length: 15; V gene: TRBV5-6; CDR3 DNA: TGTGCCAGCAGCGGGAGGACACGCTCTGGAAACACCATATATTTT; CDR3 protein: CASSGRTRSGNTIYF
clone size: NA; J gene: TRBJ2-5; D gene: NA; CDR3 length: 14; V gene: TRBV3-1/TRBV3-2; CDR3 DNA: TGTGCCAGCAGCCAAGGTTGGGGGCGAGAGACCCAGTACTTC; CDR3 protein: CASSQGWGRETQYF
clone size: NA; J gene: TRBJ1-2; D gene: NA; CDR3 length: 13; V gene: TRBV7-2; CDR3 DNA: TGTGCCAGCAGTTTGCGGATTAACTATGGCTACACCTTC; CDR3 protein: CASSLRINYGYTF
clone size: NA; J gene: TRBJ1-2; D gene: NA; CDR3 length: 15; V gene: TRBV18; CDR3 DNA: TGTGCCAGCTCACCAGGAGGACAGAGGGGTACGGGCTACACCTTC; CDR3 protein: CASSPGGQRGTGYTF
clone size: NA; J gene: TRBJ2-7; D gene: TRBD2; CDR3 length: 16; V gene: TRBV2; CDR3 DNA: TGTGCCAGCAGTGAAGAGGGGCTAGCGGGAGTCTACGAGCAGTACTTC; CDR3 protein: CASSEEGLAGVYEQYF
clone size: once; J gene: TRBJ1-4; D gene: TRBD1; CDR3 length: 15; V gene: TRBV10-3; CDR3 DNA: TGTGCCATCAGTACTAACAGGGGTCCTAATGAAAAACTGTTTTTT; CDR3 protein: CAISTNRGPNEKLFF
clone size: NA; J gene: TRBJ2-1; D gene: NA; CDR3 length: 14; V gene: TRBV9; CDR3 DNA: TGTGCCAGCAGCGGGCGGGGGCAGTACAATGAGCAGTTCTTC; CDR3 protein: CASSGRGQYNEQFF
clone size: NA; J gene: TRBJ1-3; D gene: NA; CDR3 length: 16; V gene: TRBV11-2; CDR3 DNA: TGTGCCAGCAGCTTGCAGGTTCTGAGCTCTGGAAACACCATATATTTT; CDR3 protein: CASSLQVLSSGNTIYF
clone size: few; J gene: TRBJ2-7; D gene: TRBD1; CDR3 length: 14; V gene: TRBV7-2; CDR3 DNA: TGTGCCAGCAGCCTAGACAGGGCTGCCTACGAGCAGTACTTC; CDR3 protein: CASSLDRAAYEQYF
clone size: NA; J gene: TRBJ2-7; D gene: TRBD1; CDR3 length: 13; V gene: TRBV28; CDR3 DNA: TGTGCCAGCAGTACGACAGGGGCCTACGAGCAGTACTTC; CDR3 protein: CASSTTGAYEQYF
clone size: NA; J gene: TRBJ2-4; D gene: NA; CDR3 length: 13; V gene: TRBV5-3; CDR3 DNA: TGTGCCAGATATCCAAGCGGCAGAAACATTCAGTACTTC; CDR3 protein: CARYPSGRNIQYF
clone size: NA; J gene: TRBJ1-1; D gene: TRBD1; CDR3 length: 16; V gene: TRBV18; CDR3 DNA: TGTGCCAGCTCACCAACTCGGGCAGGGGGGAACACTGAAGCTTTCTTT; CDR3 protein: CASSPTRAGGNTEAFF
clone size: NA; J gene: TRBJ2-5; D gene: TRBD1; CDR3 length: 17; V gene: TRBV10-2; CDR3 DNA: TGCGCCAGCAGTCAGACCGGGACAGGTATTTTTCAAGAGACCCAGTACTTC; CDR3 protein: CASSQTGTGIFQETQYF
clone size: NA; J gene: TRBJ2-2; D gene: NA; CDR3 length: 14; V gene: TRBV7-2; CDR3 DNA: TGTGCCAGCAGCCGCCAGGGAGGCACCGGGGAGCTGTTTTTT; CDR3 protein: CASSRQGGTGELFF
clone size: once; J gene: TRBJ1-1; D gene: TRBD1; CDR3 length: 15; V gene: TRBV6-5; CDR3 DNA: TGTGCCAGCAGTTATTCCGGGACAGAGAACACTGAAGCTTTCTTT; CDR3 protein: CASSYSGTENTEAFF
clone size: once; J gene: TRBJ2-3; D gene: NA; CDR3 length: 13; V gene: TRBV25-1; CDR3 DNA: TGTGCCAGCACTCGCGGGAGCACAGATACGCAGTATTTT; CDR3 protein: CASTRGSTDTQYF
clone size: NA; J gene: TRBJ2-7; D gene: TRBD1; CDR3 length: 16; V gene: TRBV4-3; CDR3 DNA: TGCGCCAGCAGCCAAGAACTGGGGACAGGGATTGGCGAGCAGTACTTC; CDR3 protein: CASSQELGTGIGEQYF